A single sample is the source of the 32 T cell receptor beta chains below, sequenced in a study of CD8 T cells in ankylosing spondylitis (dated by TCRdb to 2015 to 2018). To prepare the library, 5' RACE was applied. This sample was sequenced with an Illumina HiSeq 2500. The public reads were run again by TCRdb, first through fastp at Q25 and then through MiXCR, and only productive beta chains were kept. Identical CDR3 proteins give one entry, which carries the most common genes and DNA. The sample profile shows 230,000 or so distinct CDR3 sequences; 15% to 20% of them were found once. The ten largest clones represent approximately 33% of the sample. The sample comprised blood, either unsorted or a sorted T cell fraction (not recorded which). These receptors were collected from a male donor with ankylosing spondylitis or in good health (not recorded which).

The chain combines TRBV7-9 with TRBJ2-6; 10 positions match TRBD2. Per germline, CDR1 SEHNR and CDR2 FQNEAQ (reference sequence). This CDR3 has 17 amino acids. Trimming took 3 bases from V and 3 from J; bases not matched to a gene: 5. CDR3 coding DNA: TGTGCCAGCAGCTTCTCGGGACTAGCGCTTGGGGCCAACGTCCTGACTTTC. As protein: CASSFSGLALGANVLTF.

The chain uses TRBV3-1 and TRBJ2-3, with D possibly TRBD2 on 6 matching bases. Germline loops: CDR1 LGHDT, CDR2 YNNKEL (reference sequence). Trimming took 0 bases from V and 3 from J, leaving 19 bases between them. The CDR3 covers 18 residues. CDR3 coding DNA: TGTGCCAGCAGCCAAGATTGGGCTAGCGCGCTTTGGACAGATACGCAGTATTTT. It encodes CASSQDWASALWTDTQYF.

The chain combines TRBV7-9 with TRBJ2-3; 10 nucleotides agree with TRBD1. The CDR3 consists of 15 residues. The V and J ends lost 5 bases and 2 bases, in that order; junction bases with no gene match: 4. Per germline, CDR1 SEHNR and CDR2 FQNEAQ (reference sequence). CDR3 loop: CASSPTGGFTDTQYF. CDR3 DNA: TGTGCCAGCAGCCCGACAGGGGGCTTCACAGATACGCAGTATTTT.

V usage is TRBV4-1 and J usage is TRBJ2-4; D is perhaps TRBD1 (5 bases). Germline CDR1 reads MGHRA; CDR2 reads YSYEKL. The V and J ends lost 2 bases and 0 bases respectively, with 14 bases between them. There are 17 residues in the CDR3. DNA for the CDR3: TGCGCCAGCAGCCAATATCCAGGGTTTCTAGCCAAAAACATTCAGTACTTC. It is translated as CASSQYPGFLAKNIQYF.

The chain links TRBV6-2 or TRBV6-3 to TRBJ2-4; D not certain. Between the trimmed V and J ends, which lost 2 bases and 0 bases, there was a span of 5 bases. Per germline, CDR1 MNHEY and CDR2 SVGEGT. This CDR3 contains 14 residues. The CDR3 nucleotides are TGTGCCAGCAGTTACGGAGTAGCCAAAAACATTCAGTACTTC. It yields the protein CASSYGVAKNIQYF.

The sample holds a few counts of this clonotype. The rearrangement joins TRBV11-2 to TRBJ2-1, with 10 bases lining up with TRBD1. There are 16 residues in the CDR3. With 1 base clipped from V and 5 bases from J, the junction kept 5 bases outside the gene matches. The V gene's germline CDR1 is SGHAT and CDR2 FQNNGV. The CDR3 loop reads CASSLVGTGVDNEQFF. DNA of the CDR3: TGTGCCAGCAGCTTAGTTGGGACAGGGGTCGACAATGAGCAGTTCTTC.

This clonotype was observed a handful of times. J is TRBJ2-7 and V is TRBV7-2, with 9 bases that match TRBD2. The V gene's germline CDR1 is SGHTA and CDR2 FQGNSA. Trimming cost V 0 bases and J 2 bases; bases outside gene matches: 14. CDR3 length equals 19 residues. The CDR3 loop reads CASSLAPLLAGKDPYEQYF. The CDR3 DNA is TGTGCCAGCAGCTTAGCCCCTCTTCTAGCGGGGAAGGACCCCTACGAGCAGTACTTC. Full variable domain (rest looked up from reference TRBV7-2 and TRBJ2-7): GAGVSQSPSNKVTEKGKDVELRCDPISGHTALYWYRQSLGQGLEFLIYFQGNSAPDKSGLPSDRFSAERTGGSVSTLTIQRTQQEDSAVYLCASSLAPLLAGKDPYEQYFGPGTRLTVT.

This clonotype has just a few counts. CDR3 coding DNA: TGCGCCAGCAGCTGGACTAGCGGGACGGGAGATACGCAGTATTTT. It specifies CASSWTSGTGDTQYF. The chain has TRBV5-1 and TRBJ2-3; the match to TRBD2 covers 12 bases. Germline values: CDR1 SGHRS, CDR2 YFSETQ. This CDR3 has 15 amino acids. Trimming cost V 3 bases and J 5 bases; bases outside gene matches: 4.

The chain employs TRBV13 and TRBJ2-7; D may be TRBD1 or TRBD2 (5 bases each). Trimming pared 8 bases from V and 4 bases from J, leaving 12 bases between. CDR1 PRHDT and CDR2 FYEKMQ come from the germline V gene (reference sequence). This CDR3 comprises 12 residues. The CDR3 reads CASALGEYEQYF. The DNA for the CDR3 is TGTGCCAGCGCATTGGGGGAGTACGAGCAGTACTTC.

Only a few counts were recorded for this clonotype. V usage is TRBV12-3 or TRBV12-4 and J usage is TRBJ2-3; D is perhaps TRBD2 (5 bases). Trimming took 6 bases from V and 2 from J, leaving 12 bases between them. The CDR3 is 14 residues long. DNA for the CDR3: TGTGCCAGCAGCGGACTGGATAACACAGATACGCAGTATTTT. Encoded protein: CASSGLDNTDTQYF.

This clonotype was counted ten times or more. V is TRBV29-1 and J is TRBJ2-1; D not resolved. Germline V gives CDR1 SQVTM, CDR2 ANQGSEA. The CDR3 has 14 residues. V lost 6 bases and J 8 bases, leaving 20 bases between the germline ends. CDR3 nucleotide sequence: TGCAGCGTATCCCGGCCACCTGTTTTAGATGAGCAGTTCTTC. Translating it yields CSVSRPPVLDEQFF.

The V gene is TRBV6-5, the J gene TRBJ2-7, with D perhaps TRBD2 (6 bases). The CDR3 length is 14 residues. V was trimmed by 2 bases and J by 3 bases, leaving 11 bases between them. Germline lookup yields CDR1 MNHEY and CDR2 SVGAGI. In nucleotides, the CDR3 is TGTGCCAGCAGTTACGGGGAGGACGGCTACGAGCAGTACTTC. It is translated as CASSYGEDGYEQYF.

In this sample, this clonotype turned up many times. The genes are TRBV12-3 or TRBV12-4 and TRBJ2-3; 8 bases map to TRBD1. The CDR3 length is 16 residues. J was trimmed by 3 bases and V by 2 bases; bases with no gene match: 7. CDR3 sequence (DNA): TGTGCCAGCAGTTTAACGGCGCAGGGGGCAACAGATACGCAGTATTTT. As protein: CASSLTAQGATDTQYF.

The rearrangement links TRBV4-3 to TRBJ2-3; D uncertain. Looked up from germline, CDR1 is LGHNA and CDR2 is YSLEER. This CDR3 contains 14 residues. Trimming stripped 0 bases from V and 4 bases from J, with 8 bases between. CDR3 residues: CASSQDLIPDTQYF. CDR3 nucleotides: TGCGCCAGCAGCCAAGATCTGATCCCAGATACGCAGTATTTT.

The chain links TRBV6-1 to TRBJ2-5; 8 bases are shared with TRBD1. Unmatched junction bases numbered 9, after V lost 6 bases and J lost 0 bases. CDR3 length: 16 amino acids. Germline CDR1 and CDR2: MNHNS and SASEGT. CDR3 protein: CASSSNLDRDQETQYF. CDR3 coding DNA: TGTGCCAGCAGCTCTAACCTGGACAGGGACCAAGAGACCCAGTACTTC.

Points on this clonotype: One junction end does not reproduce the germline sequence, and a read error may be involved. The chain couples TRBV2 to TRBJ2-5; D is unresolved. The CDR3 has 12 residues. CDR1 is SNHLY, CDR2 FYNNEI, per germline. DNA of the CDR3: TGTGCCAGCAGTGATTCGACTCTCTTATCTAACTTC. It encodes CASSDSTLLSNF.

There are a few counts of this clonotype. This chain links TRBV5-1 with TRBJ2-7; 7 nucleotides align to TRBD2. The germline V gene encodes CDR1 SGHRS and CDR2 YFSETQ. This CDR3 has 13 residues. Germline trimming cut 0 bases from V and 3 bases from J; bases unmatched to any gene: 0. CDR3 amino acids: CASSLERDYEQYF. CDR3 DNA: TGCGCCAGCAGCTTGGAGCGGGACTACGAGCAGTACTTC.

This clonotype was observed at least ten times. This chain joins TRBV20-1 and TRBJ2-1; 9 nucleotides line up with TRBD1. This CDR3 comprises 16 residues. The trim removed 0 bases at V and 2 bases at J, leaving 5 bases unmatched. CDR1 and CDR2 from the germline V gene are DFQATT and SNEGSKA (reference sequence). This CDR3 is CSARDKDRGPYNEQFF. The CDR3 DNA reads TGCAGTGCTAGAGACAAGGACAGGGGACCCTACAATGAGCAGTTCTTC.

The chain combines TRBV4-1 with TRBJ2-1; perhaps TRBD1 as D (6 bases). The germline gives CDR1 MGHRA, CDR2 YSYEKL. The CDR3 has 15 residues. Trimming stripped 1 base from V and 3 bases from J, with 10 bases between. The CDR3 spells CASSQVRDNYNEQFF. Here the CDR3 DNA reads TGCGCCAGCAGCCAAGTCCGGGACAACTACAATGAGCAGTTCTTC.

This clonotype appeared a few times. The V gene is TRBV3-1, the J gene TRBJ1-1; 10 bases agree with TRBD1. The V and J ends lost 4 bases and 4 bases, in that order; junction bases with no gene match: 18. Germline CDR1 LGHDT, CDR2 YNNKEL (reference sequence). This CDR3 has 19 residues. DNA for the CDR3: TGTGCCAGCAGCCCAAAAGAGACGGGGACAGGGGAGGTTAGCACTGAAGCTTTCTTT. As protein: CASSPKETGTGEVSTEAFF. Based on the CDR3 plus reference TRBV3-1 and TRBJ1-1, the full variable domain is DTAVSQTPKYLVTQMGNDKSIKCEQNLGHDTMYWYKQDSKKFLKIMFSYNNKELIINETVPNRFSPKSPDKAHLNLHINSLELGDSAVYFCASSPKETGTGEVSTEAFFGQGTRLTVV.

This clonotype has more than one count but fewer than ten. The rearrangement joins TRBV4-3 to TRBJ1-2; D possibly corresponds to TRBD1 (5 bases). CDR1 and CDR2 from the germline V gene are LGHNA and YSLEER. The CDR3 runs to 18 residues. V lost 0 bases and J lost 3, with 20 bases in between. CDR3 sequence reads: CASSQDLSTKGVDYGYTF. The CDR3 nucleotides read TGCGCCAGCAGCCAAGATTTGTCCACGAAAGGGGTCGACTATGGCTACACCTTC.

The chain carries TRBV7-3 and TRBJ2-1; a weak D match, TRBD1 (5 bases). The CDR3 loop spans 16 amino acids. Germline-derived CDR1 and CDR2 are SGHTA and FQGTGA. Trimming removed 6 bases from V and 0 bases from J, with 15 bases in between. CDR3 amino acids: CASRPHTGSSYNEQFF. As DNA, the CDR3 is TGTGCCAGCAGACCTCATACAGGCAGCTCCTACAATGAGCAGTTCTTC.

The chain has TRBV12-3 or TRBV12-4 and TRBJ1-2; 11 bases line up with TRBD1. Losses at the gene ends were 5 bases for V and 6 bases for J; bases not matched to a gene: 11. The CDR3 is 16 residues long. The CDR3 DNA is TGTGCCAGCAGTCTATCGCGGGACAGGGGGAATGATGGCTACACCTTC. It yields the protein CASSLSRDRGNDGYTF.

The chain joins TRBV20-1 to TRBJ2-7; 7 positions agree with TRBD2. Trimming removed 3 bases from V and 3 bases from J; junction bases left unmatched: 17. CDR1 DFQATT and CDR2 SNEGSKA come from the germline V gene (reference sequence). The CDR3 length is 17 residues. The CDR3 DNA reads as TGCAGTGCTAGCCTGGGACTTTTGGAGGGACTACACTACGAGCAGTACTTC. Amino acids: CSASLGLLEGLHYEQYF.

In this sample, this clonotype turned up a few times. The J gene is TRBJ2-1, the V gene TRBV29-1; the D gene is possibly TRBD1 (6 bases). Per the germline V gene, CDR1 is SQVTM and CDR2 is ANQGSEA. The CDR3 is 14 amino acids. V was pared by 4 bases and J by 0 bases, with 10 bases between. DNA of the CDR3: TGCAGCGTTGCTGCGGACAGCTCCTACAATGAGCAGTTCTTC. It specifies CSVAADSSYNEQFF.

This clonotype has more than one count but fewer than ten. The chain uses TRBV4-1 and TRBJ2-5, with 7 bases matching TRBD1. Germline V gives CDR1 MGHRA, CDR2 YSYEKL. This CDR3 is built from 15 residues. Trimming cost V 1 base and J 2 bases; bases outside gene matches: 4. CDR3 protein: CASSQVWDSQETQYF. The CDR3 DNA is TGCGCCAGCAGCCAAGTCTGGGACAGTCAAGAGACCCAGTACTTC.

The CDR3 sequence is CATSDPTSGKADEQFF. DNA for the CDR3: TGTGCCACCAGTGACCCCACTAGCGGTAAGGCCGATGAGCAGTTCTTC. The chain carries TRBV24-1 and TRBJ2-1, with 8 bases identical to TRBD2. With V trimmed by 4 bases and J by 8 bases, 12 bases remained unmatched. Germline values: CDR1 KGHDR, CDR2 SFDVKD. There are 16 residues in the CDR3.

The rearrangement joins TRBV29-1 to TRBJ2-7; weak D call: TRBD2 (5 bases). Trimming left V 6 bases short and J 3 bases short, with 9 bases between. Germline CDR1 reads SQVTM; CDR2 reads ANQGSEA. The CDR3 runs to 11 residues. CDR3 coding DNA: TGCAGCGTACTGGACTTCTACGAGCAGTACTTC. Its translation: CSVLDFYEQYF.

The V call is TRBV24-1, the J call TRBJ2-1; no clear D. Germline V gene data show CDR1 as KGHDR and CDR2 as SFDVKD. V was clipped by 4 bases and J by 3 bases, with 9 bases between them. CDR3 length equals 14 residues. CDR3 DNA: TGTGCCACCAGTGAGGGGATAAGCTACAATGAGCAGTTCTTC. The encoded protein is CATSEGISYNEQFF.

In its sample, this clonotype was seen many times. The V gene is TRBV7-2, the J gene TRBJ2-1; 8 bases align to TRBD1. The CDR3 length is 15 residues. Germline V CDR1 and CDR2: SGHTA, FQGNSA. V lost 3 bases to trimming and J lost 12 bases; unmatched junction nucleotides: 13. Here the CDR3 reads CASSFRDRKLWGQFF. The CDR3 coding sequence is TGTGCCAGCAGCTTTCGGGACAGGAAACTCTGGGGGCAGTTCTTC.

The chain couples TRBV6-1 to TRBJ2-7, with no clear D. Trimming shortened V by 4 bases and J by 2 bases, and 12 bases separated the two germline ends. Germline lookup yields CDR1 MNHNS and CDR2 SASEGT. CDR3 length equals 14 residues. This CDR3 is CASSGEPGTYEQYF. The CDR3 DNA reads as TGTGCCAGCAGTGGGGAACCCGGCACCTACGAGCAGTACTTC.

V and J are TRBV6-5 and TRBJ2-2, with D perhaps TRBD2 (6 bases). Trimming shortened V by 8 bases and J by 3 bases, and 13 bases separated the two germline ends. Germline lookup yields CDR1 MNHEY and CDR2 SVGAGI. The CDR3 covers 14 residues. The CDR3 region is CASELSGDTGELFF. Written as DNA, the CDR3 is TGTGCCAGCGAGCTCTCGGGGGACACCGGGGAGCTGTTTTTT.